A single sample gave rise to the 5 T cell receptor beta chains below, sequenced in a study of blood T cell repertoires in COVID-19. This table comes from immunoSEQ multiplex PCR, and its TCRdb copy is limited to in-frame clones, with some not included. Of tens of thousands of clones listed, approximately 90% are singletons. The sequenced sample consisted of peripheral blood. These TCRs come from an older woman with COVID-19, enrolled during active disease.

This sequence joins TRBV7-2 and TRBJ2-7, with TRBD1 matching over 7 bases. This CDR3 has 18 amino acids. Germline assignment: CDR1 SGHTA and CDR2 FQGNSA. Trimming removed 1 base from V and 2 bases from J; junction bases left unmatched: 14. The CDR3 spells CASSLGQKTGYMTYEQYF. CDR3 coding DNA: TGTGCCAGCAGCTTAGGGCAGAAGACAGGGTATATGACCTACGAGCAGTACTTC.

The genes are TRBV7-3 and TRBJ1-6; D remains ambiguous. Between the trimmed V and J ends, which lost 2 bases and 8 bases, there was a span of 7 bases. Looked up from germline, CDR1 is SGHTA and CDR2 is FQGTGA. This CDR3 region has 13 residues. CDR3 bases: TGTGCCAGCAGCTTATCTGAGTATTCACCCCTCCACTTT. Translated, it gives CASSLSEYSPLHF.

The V gene is TRBV4-1, the J gene TRBJ2-3; 11 bases are a match to TRBD2. V lost 4 bases to trimming and J lost 2 bases; unmatched junction nucleotides: 5. Germline values: CDR1 MGHRA, CDR2 YSYEKL. This CDR3 is built from 16 residues. The CDR3, as DNA: TGCGCCAGCAGCCGGAAACTAGCGGGGGACACAGATACGCAGTATTTT. This encodes CASSRKLAGDTDTQYF.

The rearrangement links TRBV4-3 to TRBJ2-3, with a tentative D call TRBD2 (6 bases). The germline V gene encodes CDR1 LGHNA and CDR2 YSLEER. V lost 3 bases and J lost 1, with 8 bases in between. The CDR3 is 14 residues long. The CDR3 sequence is CASSQGGGTDTQYF. CDR3 DNA: TGCGCCAGCAGCCAGGGCGGGGGCACAGATACGCAGTATTTT.

The count of this clone is one. This chain links TRBV5-1 with TRBJ2-2, with 8 bases lining up with TRBD1. The CDR3 loop spans 16 amino acids. J was trimmed by 1 base and V by 1 base; bases with no gene match: 3. Looked up from germline, CDR1 is SGHRS and CDR2 is YFSETQ. CDR3 nucleotides: TGCGCCAGCAGCTTGTTCGGGACAGGGAACACCGGGGAGCTGTTTTTT. This translates into CASSLFGTGNTGELFF.